This T cell receptor (beta chain) is from a study of blood T cell repertoires in COVID-19. Across the whole study: Material from acute and convalescent COVID-19 was sourced from the United States, Italy and Spain. In each case, the material was cDNA or gDNA derived from T cells, B-cell-depleted T cells, or PBMCs.

As originally analysed: Reference gene primers were amplified, and this amplification served to estimate nucleated cell counts. TCRdb keeps only in-frame clones here, not all; method: immunoSEQ multiplex PCR. V and J calls and clone size follow that table, whereas D and trimming were derived from the DNA. The sample has over 200,000 clones; 80% to 85% are singletons. The source material was peripheral blood. This TCR was recovered from a woman of 80 years or more with active or convalescent COVID-19.

The CDR3 nucleotides read TGTGCCAGCAGCTTAGAGGGGGTTAACACTGAAGCTTTCTTT. Translating gives CASSLEGVNTEAFF. The gene calls are TRBV9 and TRBJ1-1, with D possibly TRBD1 on 6 matching bases. With 4 bases removed from V and 2 bases from J, the gap between germline ends came to 12 bases. CDR3 length: 14 residues. Germline V gene sequence: CDR1 SGDLS, CDR2 YYNGEE.